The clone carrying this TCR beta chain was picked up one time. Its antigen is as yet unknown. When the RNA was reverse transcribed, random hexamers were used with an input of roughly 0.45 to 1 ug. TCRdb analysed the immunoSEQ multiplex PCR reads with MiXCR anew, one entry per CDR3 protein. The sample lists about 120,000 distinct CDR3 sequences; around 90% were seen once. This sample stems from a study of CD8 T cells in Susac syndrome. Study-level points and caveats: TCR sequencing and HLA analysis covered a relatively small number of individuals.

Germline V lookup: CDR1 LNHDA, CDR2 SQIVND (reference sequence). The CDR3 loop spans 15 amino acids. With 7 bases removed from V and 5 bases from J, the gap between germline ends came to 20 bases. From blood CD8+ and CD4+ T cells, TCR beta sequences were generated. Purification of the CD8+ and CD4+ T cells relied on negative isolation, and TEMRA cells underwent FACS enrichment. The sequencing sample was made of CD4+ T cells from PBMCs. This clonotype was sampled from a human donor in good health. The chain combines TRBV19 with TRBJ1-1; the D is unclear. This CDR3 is CASTSRVGASTEAFF. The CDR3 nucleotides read TGTGCCAGTACCTCCCGGGTGGGCGCTTCTACTGAAGCTTTCTTT.